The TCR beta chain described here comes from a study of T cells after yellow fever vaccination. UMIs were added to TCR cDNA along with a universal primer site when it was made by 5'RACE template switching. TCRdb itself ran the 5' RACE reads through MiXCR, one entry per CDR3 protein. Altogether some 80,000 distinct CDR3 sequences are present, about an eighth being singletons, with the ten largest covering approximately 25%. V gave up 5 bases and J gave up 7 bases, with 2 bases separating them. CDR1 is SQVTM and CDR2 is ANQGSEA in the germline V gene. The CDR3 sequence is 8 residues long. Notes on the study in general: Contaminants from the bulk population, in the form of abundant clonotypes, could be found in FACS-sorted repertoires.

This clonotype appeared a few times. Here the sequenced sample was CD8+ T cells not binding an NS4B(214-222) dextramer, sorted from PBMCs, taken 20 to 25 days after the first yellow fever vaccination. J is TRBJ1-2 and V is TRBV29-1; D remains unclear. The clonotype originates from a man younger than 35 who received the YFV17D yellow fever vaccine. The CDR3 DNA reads TGCAGCGTTTCTGGCTACACCTTC. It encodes CSVSGYTF. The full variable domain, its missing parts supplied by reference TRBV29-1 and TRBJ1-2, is SAVISQKPSRDICQRGTSLTIQCQVDSQVTMMFWYRQQPGQSLTLIATANQGSEATYESGFVIDKFPISRPNLTFSTLTVSNMSPEDSSIYLCSVSGYTFGSGTRLTVV.